This T cell receptor (beta chain) comes out of a study of beta chain features in type 1 diabetes listed by TCRdb under 2018. At the level of the whole study: Mean age, gender distribution, total cell number and subset yield were not different between patients and healthy donors. A total of around 100 million sorted cells were examined across all samples, and RNA yield correlated strongly with the number of cells per subset. In the study, TCRB repertoires of sorted circulating CD4+ T cell subsets from recently diagnosed type 1 diabetes patients were compared with those of matched healthy donors. Whereas all 28 donors provided naive and central memory subsets, regulatory and stem cell-like memory subsets were isolated from just 8 patients and roughly eight healthy donors.

This clone was seen more than once but under ten times. Which antigen it targets is not known. One base away there is no much larger clone; base qualities are not given. All of the isolated RNA was reverse transcribed with the High Capacity cDNA Reverse Transcription Kit, so expressed TCRB transcripts were sequenced. Naive, central memory and regulatory T cell samples underwent deep immunoSEQ sequencing, averaging roughly 3.5 million total reads per sample. Sorted cells were lysed in RLT buffer, and RNA was extracted using DNase-treated RNeasy Micro or Mini kits according to cell number. Each cell subset was processed separately to prevent cross-contamination, with patient and healthy donor samples processed together. TCRB sequences were amplified from cDNA with the immunoSEQ multiplex PCR, producing 87-bp fragments spanning the CDR3 region. The amplicons were sequenced using the Illumina HiSeq platform. The authors' analysis ran thus. Synthetic template baselines were used to correct PCR bias computationally, reads within Hamming distance 2 were collapsed together, and singletons that could not be merged were discarded. Reads were aligned against IMGT so that V, D and J genes, CDR3 length and insertions or deletions at six rearrangement sites could be assigned. Within each subset, clonotype counts were normalized to sorted cell number, after which true diversity and Gini coefficients were computed with the tcR R package. Repertoire sharing was quantified using the overlap coefficient calculated on TCRB nucleotide sequences. Entries here come from immuneACCESS through TCRdb and include only in-frame sequences with V and J called. Some clones fail to appear in such tables; in the studies checked, an unresolved V gene covers under half of the shortfall, and the cause of the remainder is unknown. D and trimming come from the DNA, and the V and J calls and clone size come from that table. The table for this sample lists 100,000 to 150,000 clones; about 16% of them were counted only once. The ten most abundant clones make up approximately 2.2% of the sample.

Broad study findings and their caveats: Patients with type 1 diabetes made fewer insertions and deleted more nucleotides at VDJ recombination sites, implying thymic rearrangement abnormalities. The naive, central memory and regulatory TCRB repertoires appeared to resemble one another more closely among patients than among healthy donors. Sequencing cDNA rather than genomic DNA could over-represent highly expressing activated cells, although activation and CD3 levels did not differ between groups. PCR may preferentially amplify shorter templates, but because patient and control samples were amplified and corrected together, any resulting skew would affect both groups equally. Because small numbers of individuals were included in the HLA sub-analyses, any influence of HLA type on TCRB rearrangement was left unresolved. A moderate but significant shortening of TCRB CDR3 length was observed in type 1 diabetes patients in all four CD4+ subsets.

A single peripheral blood draw of around 100 mL on average was collected from each donor into heparinised tubes. A BD FACSAria II and a panel including CD45RO, CCR7, CD25, CD127, CD95 and CD27 were used to sort naive, central memory, regulatory and stem cell-like memory CD4+ T cells. All sorted populations exceeded 95% purity. PBMCs were isolated right away by Lymphoprep density gradient centrifugation and were stained directly, without culture. Samples were stained and sorted in pairs, with one healthy donor and one patient per experiment, so that batch effects were minimized. CDR1 and CDR2, per the germline V gene, are SGHRS and YFSETQ. Cut back by 3 bases and 6 bases, the V and J ends lie 9 bases apart. The CDR3 starts with the cysteine, ends with the phenylalanine, and has 12 residues. The DNA shown is the 36-base CDR3, in frame from base 1.

The specimen sequenced was central memory CD4+ T cells from blood. This sequence uses TRBV5-1 and TRBJ1-1; the D gene remains uncertain. The clonotype originates from a man aged 25-45 years with type 1 diabetes. The sequenced DNA is TGCGCCAGCAGCTACGAGGGCGCTGAAGCTTTCTTT. This encodes CASSYEGAEAFF. The full variable domain, with segments outside the CDR3 supplied by the reference TRBV5-1 and TRBJ1-1 proteins, appears as KAGVTQTPRYLIKTRGQQVTLSCSPISGHRSVSWYQQTPGQGLQFLFEYFSETQRNKGNFPGRFSGRQFSNSRSEMNVSTLELGDSALYLCASSYEGAEAFFGQGTRLTVV.